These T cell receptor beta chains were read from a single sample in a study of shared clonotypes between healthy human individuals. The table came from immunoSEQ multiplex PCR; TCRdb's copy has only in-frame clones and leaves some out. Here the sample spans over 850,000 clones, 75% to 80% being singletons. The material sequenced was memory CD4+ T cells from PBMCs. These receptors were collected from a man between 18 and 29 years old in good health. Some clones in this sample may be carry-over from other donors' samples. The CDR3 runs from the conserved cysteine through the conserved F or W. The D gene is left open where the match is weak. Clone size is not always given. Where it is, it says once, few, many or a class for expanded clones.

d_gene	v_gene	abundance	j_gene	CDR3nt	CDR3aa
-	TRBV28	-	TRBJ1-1	TGTGCCAGCAGAAGAGGGTCTGAGGGGGACACTGAAGCTTTCTTT	CASRRGSEGDTEAFF
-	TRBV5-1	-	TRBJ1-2	TGCGCCAGCAGCGTGACAGATACGGACTATGGCTACACCTTC	CASSVTDTDYGYTF
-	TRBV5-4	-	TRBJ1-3	TGTGCCAGCAGCGCCGGGCACAGGAACTCTGGAAACACCATATATTTT	CASSAGHRNSGNTIYF
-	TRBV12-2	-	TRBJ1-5	TGTGCAAGACCCACCTCAATCCCGATCACCGGGACAGGGGTCGAAAATAGCAATCAGCCCCAGCATTTT	CARPTSIPITGTGVENSNQPQHF
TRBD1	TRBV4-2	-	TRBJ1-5	TGTGCCAGCAGCCAAGGAGGAAGGGGGCTCAGCAATCAGCCCCAGCATTTT	CASSQGGRGLSNQPQHF
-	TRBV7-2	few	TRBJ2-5	TGTGCCAGCACTTGGGGGGGGCGCCTGGAGACCCAGTACTTC	CASTWGGRLETQYF
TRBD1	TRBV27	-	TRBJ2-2	TGTGCCAGCAGAGGGACAGGGTTAACCGGGGAGCTGTTTTTT	CASRGTGLTGELFF
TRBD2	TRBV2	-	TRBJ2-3	TGTGCCAGCAGTGAGATGGCGGGAGAAGTAGATACGCAGTATTTT	CASSEMAGEVDTQYF
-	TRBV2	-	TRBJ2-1	TGTGCCAGCAGTGACGATAGGGTCTATAATGAGCAGTTCTTC	CASSDDRVYNEQFF
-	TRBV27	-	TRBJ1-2	TGTGCCAGCAGTTTGCGGAGGGGTGGTGGCTACACCTTC	CASSLRRGGGYTF
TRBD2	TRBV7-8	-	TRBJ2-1	TGTGCCAGCAGCCCGGTGGCTAGCGGGAGATACTACAATGAGCAGTTCTTC	CASSPVASGRYYNEQFF
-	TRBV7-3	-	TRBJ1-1	TGTGCCAGCAGCTTAAGAGGGGCGTTGAACACTGAAGCTTTCTTT	CASSLRGALNTEAFF
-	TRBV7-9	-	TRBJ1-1	TGTGCCAGCAGCTTGGGGTTCTCTCCGAACACTGAAGCTTTCTTT	CASSLGFSPNTEAFF
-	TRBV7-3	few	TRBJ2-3	TGTGCCAGCAGCTTACAACAGATTAGCACAGATACGCAGTATTTT	CASSLQQISTDTQYF
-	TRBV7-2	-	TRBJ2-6	TGTGCCAGCAGCCCTAGCTCTGGGGCCAACGTCCTGACTTTC	CASSPSSGANVLTF
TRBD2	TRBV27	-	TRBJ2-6	TGTGCCAGCAGTTTAGGCGCTAGCGGGAGGGCTGGGGCCAACGTCCTGACTTTC	CASSLGASGRAGANVLTF
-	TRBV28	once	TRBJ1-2	TGTGCCAGCAGTTTTAGCAGGCCGGCAAGGTCGGCGTATGCCTTC	CASSFSRPARSAYAF
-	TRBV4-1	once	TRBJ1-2	TGCGCCAGCAGCCAAGTCGGTGGTTCGCTGGGAGGGTCTAACTATGGCTACACCTTC	CASSQVGGSLGGSNYGYTF
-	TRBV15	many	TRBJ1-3	TGTGCCACCAGCGCCGGGGGGGAGAACACCATATATTTT	CATSAGGENTIYF
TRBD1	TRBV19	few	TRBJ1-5	TGTGCCAGTAGTCCCCGGGACAGGGTGGGTCAGCCCCAGCATTTT	CASSPRDRVGQPQHF
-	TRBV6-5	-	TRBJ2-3	TGTGCCAGCAGTTTGAGCGTAAGCACAGATACGCAGTATTTT	CASSLSVSTDTQYF
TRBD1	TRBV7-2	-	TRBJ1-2	TGTGCCAGCAGCTCTCGGACAGGGGACTATGGCTACACCTTC	CASSSRTGDYGYTF
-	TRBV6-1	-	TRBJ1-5	TGTGCCAGCAAGGCGGCGGTTTATAGCAATCAGCCCCAGCATTTT	CASKAAVYSNQPQHF
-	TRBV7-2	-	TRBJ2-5	TGTGCCAGCAGCTTAGGGCCGCTCCGCGGGGAGACCCAGTACTTC	CASSLGPLRGETQYF
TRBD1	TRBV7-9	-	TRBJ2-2	TGTGCCAGCAGCCTTCTCGGACAGGTTAGCACCGGGGAGCTGTTTTTT	CASSLLGQVSTGELFF
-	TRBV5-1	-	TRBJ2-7	TGCGCCAGCAGCACGCGGGACAGCTACGAGCAGTACTTC	CASSTRDSYEQYF
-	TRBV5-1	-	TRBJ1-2	TGCGCCAGCAGCTCCAAATCCCTGTCGTCTGGCTACACCTTC	CASSSKSLSSGYTF
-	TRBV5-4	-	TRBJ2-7	TGTGCCAGCAGCACTGGACTCTTCAACGAGCAGTACTTC	CASSTGLFNEQYF
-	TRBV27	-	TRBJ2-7	TGTGCCAGCAGCCGAACGGACAGAGACTCCTACGAGCAGTACTTC	CASSRTDRDSYEQYF
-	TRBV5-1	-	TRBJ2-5	TGCGCCAGCAGCTTGATGTCGGGAGCAGAGACCCAGTACTTC	CASSLMSGAETQYF
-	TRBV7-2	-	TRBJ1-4	TGTGCCAGTTCCCGGTCCCCAAGTGAAAAACTGTTTTTT	CASSRSPSEKLFF
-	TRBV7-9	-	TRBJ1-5	TGTGCCAGCAGCTTACTAGAGCAGCCCCAGCATTTT	CASSLLEQPQHF
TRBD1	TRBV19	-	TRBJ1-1	TGTGCCAGTAGTGCCCGGGACAGGGGCATCTTGAACACTGAAGCTTTCTTT	CASSARDRGILNTEAFF
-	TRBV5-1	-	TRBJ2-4	TGCGCCAGCAGCTTGGACCCAGCCAAAAACATTCAGTACTTC	CASSLDPAKNIQYF
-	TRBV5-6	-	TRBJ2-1	TGTGCCAGCAGCAACCGGGGCCCCAACAATGAGCAGTTCTTC	CASSNRGPNNEQFF
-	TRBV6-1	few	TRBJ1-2	TGTGCCAGCAGTGAGCGGGGTGGCTACACCTTC	CASSERGGYTF
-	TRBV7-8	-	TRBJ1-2	TGTGCCAGCAGCCGTACCGGAACCCTTCCCTATGGCTACACCTTC	CASSRTGTLPYGYTF
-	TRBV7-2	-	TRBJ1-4	TGTGCCAGCAGCAGCCCACGCTTGGGGGAAAAACTGTTTTTT	CASSSPRLGEKLFF
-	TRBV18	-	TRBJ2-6	TGTGCCAGCTCACCAGTGCGGGGACAGCCCGACTCTGGGGCCAACGTCCTGACTTTC	CASSPVRGQPDSGANVLTF
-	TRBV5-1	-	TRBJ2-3	TGCGCCAGCAGCTTGGATACGCCACGCACAGATACGCAGTATTTT	CASSLDTPRTDTQYF
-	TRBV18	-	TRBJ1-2	TGTGCCAGCTCACAGACAGGAGGGGATGGCTACACCTTC	CASSQTGGDGYTF